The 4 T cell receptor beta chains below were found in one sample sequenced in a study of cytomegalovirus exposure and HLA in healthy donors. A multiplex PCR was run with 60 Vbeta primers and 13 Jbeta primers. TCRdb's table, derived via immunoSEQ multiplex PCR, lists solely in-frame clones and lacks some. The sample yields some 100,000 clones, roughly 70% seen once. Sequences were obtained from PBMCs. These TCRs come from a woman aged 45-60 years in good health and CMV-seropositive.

CDR3 in amino acids: CASRVVGGYTDTQYF. The CDR3 coding sequence is TGTGCCAGCAGGGTGGTCGGGGGATACACAGATACGCAGTATTTT. The V gene is TRBV2, the J gene TRBJ2-3; D possibly corresponds to TRBD2 (6 bases). The CDR3 loop spans 15 amino acids. Trimming cost V 6 bases and J 2 bases, with 15 bases left between them. Germline V gives CDR1 SNHLY, CDR2 FYNNEI.

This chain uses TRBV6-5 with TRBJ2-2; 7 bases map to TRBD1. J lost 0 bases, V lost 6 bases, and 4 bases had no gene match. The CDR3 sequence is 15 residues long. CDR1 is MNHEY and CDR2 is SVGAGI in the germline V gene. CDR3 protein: CASSRGSTNTGELFF. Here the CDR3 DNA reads TGTGCCAGCAGCAGGGGGTCGACGAACACCGGGGAGCTGTTTTTT.

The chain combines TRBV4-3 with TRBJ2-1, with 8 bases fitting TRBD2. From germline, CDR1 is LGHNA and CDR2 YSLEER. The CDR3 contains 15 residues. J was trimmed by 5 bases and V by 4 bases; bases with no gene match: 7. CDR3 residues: CASSRGGLGDNEQFF. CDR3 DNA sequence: TGCGCCAGCAGCCGAGGGGGACTAGGGGACAATGAGCAGTTCTTC.

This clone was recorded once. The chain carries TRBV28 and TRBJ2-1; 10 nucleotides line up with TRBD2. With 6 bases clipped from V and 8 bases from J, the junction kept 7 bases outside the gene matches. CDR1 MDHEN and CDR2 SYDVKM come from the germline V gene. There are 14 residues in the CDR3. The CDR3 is CASRPSGSSHEQFF. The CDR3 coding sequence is TGTGCCAGCAGACCTAGCGGGAGCAGCCATGAGCAGTTCTTC.